This T cell receptor beta chain derives from a study of cytomegalovirus exposure and HLA in healthy donors. As regards this clone: What it binds is unknown.

Study observations and caveats: Some TCR beta chains (roughly 150 of them) were listed as cytomegalovirus-associated. A later analysis found that most CMV-associated TCR beta chains appeared HLA-restricted.

Looked up from germline, CDR1 is ENHRY and CDR2 is SYGVKD. V was pared by 2 bases and J by 7 bases, with 9 bases between. CDR3 length: 14 amino acids. PCR was performed using 60 Vbeta and 13 Jbeta primers. The repertoire was sequenced with immunoSEQ multiplex PCR; TCRdb's copy has only in-frame clones and lacks some. The sample records fewer than 150,000 clones, under 85% being singletons. V gene TRBV10-3 combines with J gene TRBJ1-6; no definite D call. The TCR sequence derives from a man aged 25 to 40 in good health and CMV-seronegative. Sequences were obtained from PBMCs. CDR3 DNA: TGTGCCATCAGTGAGCACAGTAAGAATTCACCCCTCCACTTT. Translated: CAISEHSKNSPLHF.